In its sample, the clone carrying this T cell receptor (beta chain) was seen many times. Amplification of TCR beta CDR3 regions was performed using RNA transcripts as template. The primer set for the first-round RT-PCR of the TCR CDR3 was HTBI. TCRdb independently ran MiXCR on the multiplex PCR reads; one entry per CDR3 protein. The sample records around 300,000 distinct CDR3 sequences, around 20% being singletons. This record belongs to a study of T cells in Graves' hyperthyroidism and ophthalmopathy. Under 3 months was the duration of disease in ophthalmopathy patients, who also had a Clinical Activity Score of at least 3 and a NOSPECS grade of at least 4. Exclusions: uncontrolled infection, other autoimmune disease, pregnancy, lactation. This CDR3 is 12 amino acids long. CDR1 is SNHLY and CDR2 is FYNNEI in the germline V gene. The V end lost 4 bases, the J end lost 10 bases, and 13 bases lay between the germline ends.

This chain joins TRBV2 and TRBJ1-1, with D unresolved. Material for sequencing was blood. The clonotype originates from a man aged 50 or older with Graves' ophthalmopathy. CDR3 residues: CASSGMEQRAFF. In DNA, the CDR3 is TGTGCCAGCAGTGGGATGGAACAGAGAGCTTTCTTT.